The clone carrying this TCR beta chain was detected only a few times. Its antigen is unknown. This entry belongs to a study of cytomegalovirus exposure and HLA in healthy donors. Overall study results and limits: The majority of CMV-associated TCR beta chains were reported as apparently HLA-restricted in a later analysis. Exclusion as indistinguishable affected some V segments, including TRBV6-2 and TRBV6-3.

60 Vbeta and 13 Jbeta primers were used in PCR. Sequencing was performed with immunoSEQ multiplex PCR; in TCRdb, only in-frame clones are kept and a portion is missing. The sample includes approximately 140,000 clones, 79% seen only once; the top ten take more than 0.85%. The germline V gene has CDR1 MNHEY and CDR2 SMNVEV (reference sequence). The V end lost 10 bases, the J end lost 8 bases, and 12 bases lay between the germline ends. The CDR3 is 12 amino acids. This receptor was obtained from a man in his late teens or twenties in good health and CMV-seronegative. Sequenced material: PBMCs. The V and J genes are TRBV27 and TRBJ1-6; D gene ambiguous. The CDR3 DNA reads as TGTGCCACTGGCCTTTATGATTCACCCCTCCACTTT. This gives the protein CATGLYDSPLHF.